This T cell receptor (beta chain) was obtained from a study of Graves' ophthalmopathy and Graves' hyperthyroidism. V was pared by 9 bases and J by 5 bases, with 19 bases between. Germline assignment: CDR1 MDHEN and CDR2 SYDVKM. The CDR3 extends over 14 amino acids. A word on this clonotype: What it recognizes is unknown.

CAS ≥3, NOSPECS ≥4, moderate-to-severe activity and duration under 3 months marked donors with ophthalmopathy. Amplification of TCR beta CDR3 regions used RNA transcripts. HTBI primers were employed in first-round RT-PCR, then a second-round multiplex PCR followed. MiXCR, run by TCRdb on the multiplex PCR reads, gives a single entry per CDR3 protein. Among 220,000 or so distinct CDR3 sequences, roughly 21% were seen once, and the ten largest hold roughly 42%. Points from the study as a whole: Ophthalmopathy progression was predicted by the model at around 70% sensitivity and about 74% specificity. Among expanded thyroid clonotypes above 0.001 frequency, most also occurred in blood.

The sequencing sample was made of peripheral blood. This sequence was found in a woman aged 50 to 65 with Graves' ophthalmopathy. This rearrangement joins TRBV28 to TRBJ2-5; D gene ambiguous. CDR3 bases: TGTGCCAGGACCCCTGGCACGCTTGATGAGACCCAGTACTTC. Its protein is CARTPGTLDETQYF.